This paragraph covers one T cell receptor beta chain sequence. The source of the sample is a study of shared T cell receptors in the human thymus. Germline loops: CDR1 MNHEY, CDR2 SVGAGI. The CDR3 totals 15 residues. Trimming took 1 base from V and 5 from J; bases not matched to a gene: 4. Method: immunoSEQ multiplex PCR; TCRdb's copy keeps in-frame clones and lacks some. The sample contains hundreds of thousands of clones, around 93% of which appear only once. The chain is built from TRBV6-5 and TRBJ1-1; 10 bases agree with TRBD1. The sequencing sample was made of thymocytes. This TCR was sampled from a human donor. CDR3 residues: CASSYWDRGETEAFF. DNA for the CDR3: TGTGCCAGCAGTTACTGGGACAGGGGAGAAACTGAAGCTTTCTTT.